These 7 T cell receptor beta chains came from one sample sequenced in a study of shared clonotypes between healthy human individuals. Profiled with immunoSEQ multiplex PCR; TCRdb holds only in-frame clones, not every one. The sample has over a million clones; roughly 96% are singletons. The material sequenced was naive CD4+ T cells sorted from blood. Described subset: CD45RA+ positively selected. These receptors were obtained from a man aged 25-45 years in good health.

Written as DNA, the CDR3 is TGTGCCAGCAGCTCTTTCAAGCGGGAGGGGAACACCGGGGAGCTGTTTTTT. Translated: CASSSFKREGNTGELFF. V and J are TRBV11-2 and TRBJ2-2, with 10 bases lining up with TRBD2. The CDR3 consists of 17 residues. Germline values: CDR1 SGHAT, CDR2 FQNNGV. V lost 4 bases and J lost 1; bases outside the gene matches: 6.

The chain is built from TRBV5-1 and TRBJ2-5, with a tentative D call TRBD2 (5 bases). V was shortened by 2 bases and J by 5 bases, with 10 bases between the two germline ends. Germline CDR1 reads SGHRS; CDR2 reads YFSETQ. This CDR3 is 13 amino acids long. The DNA of the CDR3 is TGCGCCAGCAGCTTACGAGGGAGCGAGACCCAGTACTTC. Translated: CASSLRGSETQYF.

This clone was recorded once. The J gene is TRBJ2-7, the V gene TRBV5-1, with TRBD1 as a possible D gene (5 bases). Germline lookup yields CDR1 SGHRS and CDR2 YFSETQ. The CDR3 loop spans 17 amino acids. Trimming shortened V by 0 bases and J by 0 bases, and 16 bases separated the two germline ends. The CDR3 DNA reads as TGCGCCAGCAGCTTGGGATTTGGGGCTAAAAGCTCCTACGAGCAGTACTTC. Its translation: CASSLGFGAKSSYEQYF.

The genes are TRBV4-1 and TRBJ2-7, with TRBD2 identical over 13 bases. CDR3 size: 18 residues. Trimming at V came to 5 bases and at J to 6 bases, leaving 16 bases not matched to a gene. Germline CDR1 and CDR2: MGHRA and YSYEKL. The CDR3 DNA is TGCGCCAGCAGCGTAGGGGGGACTAGCGGGACCCGCCCCTCCGAGCAGTACTTC. It specifies CASSVGGTSGTRPSEQYF.

The chain employs TRBV25-1 and TRBJ1-1, with D unclear. V was trimmed by 3 bases and J by 3 bases, leaving 14 bases between them. The V gene's germline CDR1 is MGHDK and CDR2 SYGVNS. CDR3 length: 15 amino acids. CDR3 nucleotide sequence: TGTGCCAGCAGTGATCAGCGCAAAGGTGACACTGAAGCTTTCTTT. This translates into CASSDQRKGDTEAFF.

The V and J genes are TRBV11-3 and TRBJ2-3, with 8 bases matching TRBD1. J was trimmed by 7 bases and V by 0 bases; bases with no gene match: 6. The CDR3 contains 15 residues. Germline CDR1 and CDR2: SGHNT and YENEEA. The CDR3 protein is CASSLDRDRGNTQYF. The CDR3 DNA sequence: TGTGCCAGCAGCTTAGATCGCGACAGGGGAAATACGCAGTATTTT.

V is TRBV19 and J is TRBJ1-2; TRBD1 might be the D (5 bases). CDR1 LNHDA and CDR2 SQIVND come from the germline V gene (reference sequence). The CDR3 runs 13 residues. Between the trimmed V and J ends, which lost 7 bases and 8 bases, there was a span of 17 bases. The CDR3 bases are TGTGCCAGTAAGGGGCCCCCCACGGCGGGCTACACCTTC. Residues: CASKGPPTAGYTF.